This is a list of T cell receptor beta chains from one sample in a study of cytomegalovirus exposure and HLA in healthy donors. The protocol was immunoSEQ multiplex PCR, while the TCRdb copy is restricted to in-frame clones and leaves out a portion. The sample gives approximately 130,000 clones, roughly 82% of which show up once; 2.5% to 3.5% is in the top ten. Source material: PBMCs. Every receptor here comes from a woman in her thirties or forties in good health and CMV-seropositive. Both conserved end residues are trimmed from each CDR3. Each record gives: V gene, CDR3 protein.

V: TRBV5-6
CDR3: ASSLAEITAYSGNTIY

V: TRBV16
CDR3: ASTAKAQGTDTQY

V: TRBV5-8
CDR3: ASSLYQGAVGNQPQH

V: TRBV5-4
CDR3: ASSFEGANEKLF

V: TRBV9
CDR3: ASSASGGSDTQY

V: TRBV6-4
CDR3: ASSELAGTVEQF

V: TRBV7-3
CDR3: ASSSSGATDTQY

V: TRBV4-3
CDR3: ASGTGTANTEAF

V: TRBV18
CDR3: ASSLQPDRALEQY

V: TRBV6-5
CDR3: ASSYGDRVDTEAF

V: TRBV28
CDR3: ASRRGVAEQF

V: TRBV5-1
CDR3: ASSLEEAQGWNEQF

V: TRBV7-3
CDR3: ASKAGLAKNIQY

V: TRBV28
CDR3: ASISLGAGAAKTSYEQY

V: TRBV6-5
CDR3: ASSYSPGTYEQY

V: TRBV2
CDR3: ASTKTDSNQPQH

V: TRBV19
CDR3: ASSIRTGMNTGELF

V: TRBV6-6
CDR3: ASSYSGSYEQY

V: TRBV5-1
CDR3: ASSLADGQGTEKLF

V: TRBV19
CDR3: ASSTQGGDNSPLH

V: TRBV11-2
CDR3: ASSLALGEKLF

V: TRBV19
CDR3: ASSIPGQLAKNIQY

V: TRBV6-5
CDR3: ASSYSTSGVFEQY

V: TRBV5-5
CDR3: ASSFRADQPQH

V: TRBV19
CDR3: ASQQVNSYEQY

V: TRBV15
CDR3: ATSSPRDRSNQPQH

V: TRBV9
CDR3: ASSPGHTYNSPLH

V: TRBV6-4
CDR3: ASSPGGDPVETQY

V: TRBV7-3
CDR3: ASSLRGQGSNTEAF

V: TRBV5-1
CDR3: ASSLAAVNYEQY

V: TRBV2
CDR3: ASSWDTLYEQY

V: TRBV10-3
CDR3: AISPGQGAYNEQF